This T cell receptor beta chain was recorded in a study of cytomegalovirus exposure and HLA in healthy donors. Study results and limitations: Most TCR sequences were rare, but some public TCRs occurred in many donors. CMV serostatus alone was available as immune exposure information.

A note on this clone: Its antigen is undetermined.

The primer mix had 60 Vbeta and 13 Jbeta primers. Profiled with immunoSEQ multiplex PCR; TCRdb holds only in-frame clones, not every one. The repertoire holds some 67,000 clones, with over 70% as singletons. The clonotype originates from a man aged 60 to 75 in good health and CMV-seropositive. Sequencing was carried out using PBMCs.

The CDR3 region is CASSKGATYEQYF. CDR3 DNA sequence: TGTGCCAGCAGCAAGGGGGCCACCTACGAGCAGTACTTC. V is TRBV6-5 and J is TRBJ2-7; 7 bases fit TRBD1. The CDR3 is 13 residues long. The ends lost 6 bases at V and 2 bases at J; junction bases unmatched: 4. CDR1 and CDR2 (germline): MNHEY, SVGAGI.